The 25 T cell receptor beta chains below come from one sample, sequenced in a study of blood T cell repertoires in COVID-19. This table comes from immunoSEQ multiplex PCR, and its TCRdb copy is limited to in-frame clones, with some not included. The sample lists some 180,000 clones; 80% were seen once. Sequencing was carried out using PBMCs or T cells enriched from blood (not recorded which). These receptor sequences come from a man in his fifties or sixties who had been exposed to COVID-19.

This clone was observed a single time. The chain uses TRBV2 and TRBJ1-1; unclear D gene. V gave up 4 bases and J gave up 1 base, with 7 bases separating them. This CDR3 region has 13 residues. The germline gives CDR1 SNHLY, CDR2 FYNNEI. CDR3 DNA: TGTGCCAGCAGTGCCAGATCGAACACTGAAGCTTTCTTT. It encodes CASSARSNTEAFF.

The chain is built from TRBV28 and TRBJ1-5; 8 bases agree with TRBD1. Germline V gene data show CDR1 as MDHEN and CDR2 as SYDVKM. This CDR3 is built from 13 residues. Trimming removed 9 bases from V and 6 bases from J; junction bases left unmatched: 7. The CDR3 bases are TGTGCCAGTTTCCCAGGGGGCGGTCAGCCCCAGCATTTT. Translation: CASFPGGGQPQHF.

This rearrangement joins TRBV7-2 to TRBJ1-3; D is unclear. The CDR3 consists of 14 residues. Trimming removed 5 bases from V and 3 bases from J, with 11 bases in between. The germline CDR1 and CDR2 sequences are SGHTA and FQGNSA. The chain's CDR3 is CASSRGVFGNTIYF. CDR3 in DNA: TGTGCCAGCAGCCGCGGAGTATTTGGAAACACCATATATTTT.

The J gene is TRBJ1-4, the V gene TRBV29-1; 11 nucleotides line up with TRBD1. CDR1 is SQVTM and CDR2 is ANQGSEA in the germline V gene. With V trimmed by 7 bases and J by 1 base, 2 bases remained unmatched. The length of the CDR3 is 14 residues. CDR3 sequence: CSGGTGGTNEKLFF. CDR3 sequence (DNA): TGCAGCGGAGGGACAGGGGGAACTAATGAAAAACTGTTTTTT.

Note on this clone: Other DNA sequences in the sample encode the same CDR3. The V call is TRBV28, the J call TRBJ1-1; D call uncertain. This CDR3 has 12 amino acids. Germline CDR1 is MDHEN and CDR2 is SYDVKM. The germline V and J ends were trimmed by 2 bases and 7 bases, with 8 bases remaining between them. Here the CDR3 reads CASSLRGLEAFF. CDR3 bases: TGTGCCAGCAGTTTACGAGGGCTTGAAGCTTTCTTT.

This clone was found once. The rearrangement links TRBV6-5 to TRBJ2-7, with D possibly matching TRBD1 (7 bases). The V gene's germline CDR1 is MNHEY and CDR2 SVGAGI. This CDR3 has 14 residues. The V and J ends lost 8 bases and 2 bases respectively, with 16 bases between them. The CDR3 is CASRRGPTTYEQYF. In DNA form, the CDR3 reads TGTGCCAGCCGGAGGGGGCCGACCACCTACGAGCAGTACTTC.

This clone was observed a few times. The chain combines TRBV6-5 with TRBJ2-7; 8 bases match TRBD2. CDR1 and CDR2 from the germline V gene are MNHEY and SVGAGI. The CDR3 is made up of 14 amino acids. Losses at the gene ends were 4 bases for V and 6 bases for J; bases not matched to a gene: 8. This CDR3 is CASSSPAGVSEQYF. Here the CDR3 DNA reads TGTGCCAGCAGTTCTCCAGCGGGAGTCTCCGAGCAGTACTTC.

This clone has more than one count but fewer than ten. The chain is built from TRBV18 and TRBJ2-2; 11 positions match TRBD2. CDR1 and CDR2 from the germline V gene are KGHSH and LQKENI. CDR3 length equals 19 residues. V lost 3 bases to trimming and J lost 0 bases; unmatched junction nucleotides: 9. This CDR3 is CASSPLTPGLAANTGELFF. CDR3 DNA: TGTGCCAGCTCACCCCTGACCCCGGGACTAGCGGCGAACACCGGGGAGCTGTTTTTT.

The CDR3 DNA is TGTGCCAGCAGCGCGCCGGGACAGGTGTTCACTTCTGGGGCCAACGTCCTGACTTTC. This gives the protein CASSAPGQVFTSGANVLTF. The V and J genes are TRBV9 and TRBJ2-6, with TRBD1 identical over 8 bases. Per germline, CDR1 SGDLS and CDR2 YYNGEE. The CDR3 has 19 residues. V shed 3 bases and J 1 base; nucleotides not matched to a gene: 12. Full variable domain (rest looked up from reference TRBV9 and TRBJ2-6): DSGVTQTPKHLITATGQRVTLRCSPRSGDLSVYWYQQSLDQGLQFLIQYYNGEERAKGNILERFSAQQFPDLHSELNLSSLELGDSALYFCASSAPGQVFTSGANVLTFGAGSRLTVL.

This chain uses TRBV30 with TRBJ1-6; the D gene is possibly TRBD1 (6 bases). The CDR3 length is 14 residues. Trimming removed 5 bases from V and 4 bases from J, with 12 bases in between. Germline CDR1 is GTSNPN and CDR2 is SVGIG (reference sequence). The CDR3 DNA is TGTGCCTGGGAGGACAGTACTTATAATTCACCCCTCCACTTT. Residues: CAWEDSTYNSPLHF.

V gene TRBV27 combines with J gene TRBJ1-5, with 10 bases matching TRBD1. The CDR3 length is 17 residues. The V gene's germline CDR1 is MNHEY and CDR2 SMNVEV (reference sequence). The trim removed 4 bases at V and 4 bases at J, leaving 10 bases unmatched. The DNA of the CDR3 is TGTGCCAGCAGTTCCCCCCGGACAGGGGGAGGGAATCAGCCCCAGCATTTT. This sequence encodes CASSSPRTGGGNQPQHF.

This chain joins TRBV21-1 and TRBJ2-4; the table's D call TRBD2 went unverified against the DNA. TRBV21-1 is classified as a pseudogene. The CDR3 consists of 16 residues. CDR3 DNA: TGTGCCAGCAGCAAAGTAGTAGGAACGGGGGAGAACATTCAGTACTTC. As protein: CASSKVVGTGENIQYF.

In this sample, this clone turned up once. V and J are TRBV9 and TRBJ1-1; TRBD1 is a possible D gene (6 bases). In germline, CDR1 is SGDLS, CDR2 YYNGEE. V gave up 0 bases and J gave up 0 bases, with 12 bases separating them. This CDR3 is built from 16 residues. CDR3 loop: CASSVGTDLMNTEAFF. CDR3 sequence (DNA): TGTGCCAGCAGCGTAGGGACAGATCTAATGAACACTGAAGCTTTCTTT.

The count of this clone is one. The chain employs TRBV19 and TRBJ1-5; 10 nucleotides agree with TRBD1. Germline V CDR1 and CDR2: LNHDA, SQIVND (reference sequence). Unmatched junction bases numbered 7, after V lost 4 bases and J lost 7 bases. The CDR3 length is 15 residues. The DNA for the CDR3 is TGTGCCAGTAGTACAGGGGACAGGGGTTACCAGCCCCAGCATTTT. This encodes CASSTGDRGYQPQHF. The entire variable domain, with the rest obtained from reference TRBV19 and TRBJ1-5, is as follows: DGGITQSPKYLFRKEGQNVTLSCEQNLNHDAMYWYRQDPGQGLRLIYYSQIVNDFQKGDIAEGYSVSREKKESFPLTVTSAQKNPTAFYLCASSTGDRGYQPQHFGDGTRLSIL.

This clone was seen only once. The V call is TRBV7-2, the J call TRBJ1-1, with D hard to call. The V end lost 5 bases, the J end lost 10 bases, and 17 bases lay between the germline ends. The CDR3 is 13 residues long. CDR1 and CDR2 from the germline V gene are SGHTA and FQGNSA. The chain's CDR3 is CASSPSMQVAAFF. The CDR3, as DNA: TGTGCCAGCAGCCCATCCATGCAGGTCGCAGCTTTCTTT.

CDR3 amino acids: CASSLRGVGGSNTGELFF. DNA for the CDR3: TGTGCCAGCAGCTTAAGGGGAGTGGGAGGGTCGAACACCGGGGAGCTGTTTTTT. This chain connects TRBV7-3 to TRBJ2-2; TRBD2 agrees at 7 bases. CDR1 and CDR2 (germline): SGHTA, FQGTGA. J lost 0 bases, V lost 1 base, and 8 bases had no gene match. This CDR3 has 18 residues.

CDR3 residues: CASSRENSSPNEKLFF. Written as DNA, the CDR3 is TGTGCCAGCAGCCGGGAGAACAGCAGCCCTAATGAAAAACTGTTTTTT. The V gene is TRBV7-9, the J gene TRBJ1-4; D is unresolved. This CDR3 spans 16 amino acids. Germline assignment: CDR1 SEHNR and CDR2 FQNEAQ (reference sequence). V lost 5 bases, J lost 3 bases, and 16 bases lay in between.

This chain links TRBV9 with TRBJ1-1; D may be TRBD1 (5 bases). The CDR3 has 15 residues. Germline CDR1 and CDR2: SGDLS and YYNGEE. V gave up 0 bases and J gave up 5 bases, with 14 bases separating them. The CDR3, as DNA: TGTGCCAGCAGCGTAGGCCCCAGGGAGGGGACTGAAGCTTTCTTT. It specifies CASSVGPREGTEAFF.

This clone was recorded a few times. DNA of the CDR3: TGCAGCGGTGTGGGGGGGGCTGGAAACACCATATATTTT. Translation gives CSGVGGAGNTIYF. The V call is TRBV29-1, the J call TRBJ1-3, with D tentatively TRBD1 (5 bases). The CDR3 totals 13 residues. Germline-derived CDR1 and CDR2 are SQVTM and ANQGSEA. Trimming removed 7 bases from V and 2 bases from J, with 12 bases in between.

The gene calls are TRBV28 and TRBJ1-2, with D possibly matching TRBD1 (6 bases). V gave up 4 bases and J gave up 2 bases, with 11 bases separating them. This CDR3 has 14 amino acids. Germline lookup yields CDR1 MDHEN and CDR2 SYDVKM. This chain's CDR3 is CASSSQDRNYGYTF. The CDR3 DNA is TGTGCCAGCAGTTCCCAGGACAGAAACTATGGCTACACCTTC.

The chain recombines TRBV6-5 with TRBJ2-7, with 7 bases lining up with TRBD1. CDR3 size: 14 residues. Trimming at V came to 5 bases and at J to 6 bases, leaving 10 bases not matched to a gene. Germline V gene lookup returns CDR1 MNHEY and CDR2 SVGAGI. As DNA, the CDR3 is TGTGCCAGCAGTCCGGGACAGACCTACGTCGAGCAGTACTTC. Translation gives CASSPGQTYVEQYF.

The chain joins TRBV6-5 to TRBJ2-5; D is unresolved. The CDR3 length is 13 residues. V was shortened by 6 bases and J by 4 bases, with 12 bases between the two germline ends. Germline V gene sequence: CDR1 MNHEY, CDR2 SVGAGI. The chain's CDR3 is CASRKSQVETQYF. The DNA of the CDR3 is TGTGCCAGCAGGAAAAGCCAGGTAGAGACCCAGTACTTC.

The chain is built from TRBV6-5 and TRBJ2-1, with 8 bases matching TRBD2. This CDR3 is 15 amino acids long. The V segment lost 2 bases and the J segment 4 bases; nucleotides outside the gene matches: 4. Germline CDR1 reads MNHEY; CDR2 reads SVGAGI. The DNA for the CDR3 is TGTGCCAGCAGTTACGTACTAGCGGCTTACAATGAGCAGTTCTTC. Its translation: CASSYVLAAYNEQFF.

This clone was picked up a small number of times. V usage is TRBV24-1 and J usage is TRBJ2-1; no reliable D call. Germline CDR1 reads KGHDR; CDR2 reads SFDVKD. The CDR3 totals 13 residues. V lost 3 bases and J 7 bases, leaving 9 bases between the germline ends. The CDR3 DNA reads TGTGCCACCAGTGATACTCCCAGGAATGAGCAGTTCTTC. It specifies CATSDTPRNEQFF.

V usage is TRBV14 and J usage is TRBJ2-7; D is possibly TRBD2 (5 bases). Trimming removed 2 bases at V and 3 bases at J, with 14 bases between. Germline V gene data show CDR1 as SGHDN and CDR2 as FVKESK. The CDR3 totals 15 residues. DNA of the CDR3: TGTGCCAGCAGCCAAATTGGGAGCGGCCACTACGAGCAGTACTTC. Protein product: CASSQIGSGHYEQYF. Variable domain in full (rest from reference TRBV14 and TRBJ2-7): EAGVTQFPSHSVIEKGQTVTLRCDPISGHDNLYWYRRVMGKEIKFLLHFVKESKQDESGMPNNRFLAERTGGTYSTLKVQPAELEDSGVYFCASSQIGSGHYEQYFGPGTRLTVT.